This entry concerns a single T cell receptor beta chain. As yet, its antigen is unknown. The data derive from a study of OX40 agonist ivuxolimab in advanced cancers. Study-level background: Patients enrolled in dose escalation were diagnosed with hepatocellular carcinoma, melanoma, renal cell or head and neck cancer. Eligibility rules accepted prior anti-PD-1, anti-PD-L1 or anti-CTLA-4 therapy, and roughly 40% had some.

Autoimmune disease history or systemic immunosuppression barred patients. Study conclusions and caveats: Average numbers of expanded clones were greater in CD8+ T cells than in CD4+.

The CDR3 sequence is 14 residues long. Looked up from germline, CDR1 is SGHNT and CDR2 is YYREEE (reference sequence). V dropped 1 base and J dropped 2 bases, with 8 bases sitting between them. Here immunoSEQ multiplex PCR was the method, and the copy in TCRdb shows in-frame clones only, minus some. Of tens of thousands of clones listed, around 80% are singletons. The material was CD4+ or CD8+ T cells sorted from blood, obtained in a trial of the OX40 agonist ivuxolimab. The sequence was collected from an adult with an advanced solid tumor such as melanoma, head and neck, liver or kidney cancer. The chain has TRBV5-4 and TRBJ2-3, with D possibly TRBD2 on 5 matching bases. CDR3 residues: CASSLSADTDTQYF. DNA of the CDR3: TGTGCCAGCAGCTTGTCAGCGGACACAGATACGCAGTATTTT.